This passage covers 8 T cell receptor beta chains from one sample sequenced in a study of cytomegalovirus exposure and HLA in healthy donors. Both 60 Vbeta primers and 13 Jbeta primers went into the PCR. Using immunoSEQ multiplex PCR, the repertoire was profiled, and TCRdb retains in-frame clones only, with some absent. The sample lists about 62,000 clones; more than 80% were seen once. Material: PBMCs. Receptor source: a woman aged 25 to 45 in good health and CMV-seronegative.

This CDR3 is CASSDGGNYGYTF. For the CDR3, the DNA is TGTGCCAGCAGTGACGGGGGCAACTATGGCTACACCTTC. This rearrangement joins TRBV6-4 to TRBJ1-2, with D tentatively TRBD1 (6 bases). There are 13 residues in the CDR3. The V gene lost 2 bases and the J gene lost 2 bases, with 6 bases spanning the gap. Per germline, CDR1 MRHNA and CDR2 SNTAGT.

The V call is TRBV5-4, the J call TRBJ1-2; 7 bases fit TRBD1. The trim removed 0 bases at V and 7 bases at J, leaving 12 bases unmatched. The CDR3 is 16 amino acids. The germline CDR1 and CDR2 sequences are SGHNT and YYREEE (reference sequence). The CDR3 sequence: CASSLDQGERGRGYTF. The CDR3 coding sequence is TGTGCCAGCAGCTTGGATCAGGGGGAACGGGGTCGTGGCTACACCTTC. The full variable domain, in which reference TRBV5-4 and TRBJ1-2 provide the parts outside the CDR3, is ETGVTQSPTHLIKTRGQQVTLRCSSQSGHNTVSWYQQALGQGPQFIFQYYREEENGRGNFPPRFSGLQFPNYSSELNVNALELDDSALYLCASSLDQGERGRGYTFGSGTRLTVV.

The gene calls are TRBV4-1 and TRBJ1-1; the match to TRBD1 covers 7 bases. Trimming cost V 2 bases and J 0 bases; bases outside gene matches: 3. Germline V gene lookup returns CDR1 MGHRA and CDR2 YSYEKL. This CDR3 region has 15 residues. The CDR3 sequence: CASSQSGQMNTEAFF. CDR3 in DNA: TGCGCCAGCAGCCAATCGGGACAGATGAACACTGAAGCTTTCTTT.

The chain has TRBV29-1 and TRBJ1-1; 9 nucleotides agree with TRBD1. Germline trimming cut 5 bases from V and 0 bases from J; bases unmatched to any gene: 4. Germline CDR1 and CDR2: SQVTM and ANQGSEA. The CDR3 is 14 amino acids. The CDR3 spells CSVSGQGLNTEAFF. The CDR3 DNA is TGCAGCGTTTCGGGACAGGGCCTGAACACTGAAGCTTTCTTT.

This chain joins TRBV5-1 and TRBJ1-2, with 8 nucleotides matching TRBD1. This CDR3 comprises 16 residues. Germline loops: CDR1 SGHRS, CDR2 YFSETQ. V was clipped by 1 base and J by 3 bases; unmatched bases: 8. The CDR3 bases are TGCGCCAGCAGCTTGCCAGAGACAGGGGATCACTATGGCTACACCTTC. It is translated as CASSLPETGDHYGYTF.

In DNA form, the CDR3 reads TGCGCCAGCAGCCAAGTCTCTAGCGGGGGGGCTTATGAGCAGTTCTTC. It encodes CASSQVSSGGAYEQFF. The chain couples TRBV4-3 to TRBJ2-1; 12 bases map to TRBD2. The CDR3 loop spans 16 amino acids. The junction had 6 bases not matched to a gene; V was cut back by 1 base and J by 8 bases. Germline V lookup: CDR1 LGHNA, CDR2 YSLEER.

This clone was counted only a few times. The chain joins TRBV6-6 to TRBJ2-7; TRBD1 aligns across 10 bases. The CDR3 extends over 15 amino acids. Germline CDR1 MNHNY, CDR2 SVGAGI (reference sequence). V lost 2 bases and J lost 5; bases outside the gene matches: 6. In DNA form, the CDR3 reads TGTGCCAGCAGTTACACTTCGGACAGGGGGGACGAGCAGTACTTC. Residues: CASSYTSDRGDEQYF.

The chain carries TRBV4-1 and TRBJ2-1, with D unclear. Trimming pared 4 bases from V and 0 bases from J, leaving 16 bases between. The CDR3 totals 17 residues. Germline assignment: CDR1 MGHRA and CDR2 YSYEKL. CDR3 loop: CASSPSPGRVSYNEQFF. Here the CDR3 DNA reads TGCGCCAGCAGCCCATCCCCCGGCCGGGTCTCCTACAATGAGCAGTTCTTC.